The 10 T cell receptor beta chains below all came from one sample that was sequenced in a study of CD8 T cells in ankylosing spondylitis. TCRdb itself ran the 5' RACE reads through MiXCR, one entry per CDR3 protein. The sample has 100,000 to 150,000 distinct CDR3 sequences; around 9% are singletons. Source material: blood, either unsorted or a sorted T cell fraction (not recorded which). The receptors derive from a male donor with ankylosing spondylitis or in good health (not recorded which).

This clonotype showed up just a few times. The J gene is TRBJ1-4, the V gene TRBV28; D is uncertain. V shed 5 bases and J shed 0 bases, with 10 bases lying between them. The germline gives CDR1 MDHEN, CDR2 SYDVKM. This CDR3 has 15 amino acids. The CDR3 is CASSPRQATNEKLFF. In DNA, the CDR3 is TGTGCCAGCAGTCCAAGACAAGCAACTAATGAAAAACTGTTTTTT.

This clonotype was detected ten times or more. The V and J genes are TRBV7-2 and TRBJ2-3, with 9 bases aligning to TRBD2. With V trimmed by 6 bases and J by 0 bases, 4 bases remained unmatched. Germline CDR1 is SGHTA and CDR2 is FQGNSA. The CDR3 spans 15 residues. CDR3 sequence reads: CASRATSGSTDTQYF. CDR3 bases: TGTGCCAGCAGAGCCACTAGCGGGAGCACAGATACGCAGTATTTT. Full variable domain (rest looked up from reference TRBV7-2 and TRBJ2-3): GAGVSQSPSNKVTEKGKDVELRCDPISGHTALYWYRQSLGQGLEFLIYFQGNSAPDKSGLPSDRFSAERTGGSVSTLTIQRTQQEDSAVYLCASRATSGSTDTQYFGPGTRLTVL.

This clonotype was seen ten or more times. The CDR3 here is CASSPSYIPQETQYF. The CDR3 region has the DNA TGTGCCAGCTCACCGTCGTACATCCCCCAAGAGACCCAGTACTTC. The genes are TRBV18 and TRBJ2-5; D is undetermined. The CDR3 is 15 residues long. V was cut by 3 bases and J by 1 base, with 12 bases left in between. Germline CDR1 reads KGHSH; CDR2 reads LQKENI.

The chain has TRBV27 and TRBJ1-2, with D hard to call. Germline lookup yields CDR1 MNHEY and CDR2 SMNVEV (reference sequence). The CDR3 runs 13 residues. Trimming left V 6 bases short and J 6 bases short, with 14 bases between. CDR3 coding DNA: TGTGCCAGCAGGCCGCGCGACTTGCATGGCTACACCTTC. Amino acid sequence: CASRPRDLHGYTF.

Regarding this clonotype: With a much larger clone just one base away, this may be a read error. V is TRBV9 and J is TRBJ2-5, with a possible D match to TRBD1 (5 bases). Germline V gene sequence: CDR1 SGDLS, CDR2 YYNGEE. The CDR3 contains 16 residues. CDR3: CVSSVGVGPIQETQYF. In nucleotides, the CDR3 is TGTGTCAGCAGCGTAGGGGTCGGACCTATCCAAGAGACCCAGTACTTC.

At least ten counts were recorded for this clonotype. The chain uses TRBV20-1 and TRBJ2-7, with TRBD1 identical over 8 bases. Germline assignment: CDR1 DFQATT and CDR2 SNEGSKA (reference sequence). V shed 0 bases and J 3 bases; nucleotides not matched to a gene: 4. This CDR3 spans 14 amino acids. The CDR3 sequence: CSARDAGTGYEQYF. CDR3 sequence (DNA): TGCAGTGCTAGAGATGCCGGGACAGGCTACGAGCAGTACTTC.

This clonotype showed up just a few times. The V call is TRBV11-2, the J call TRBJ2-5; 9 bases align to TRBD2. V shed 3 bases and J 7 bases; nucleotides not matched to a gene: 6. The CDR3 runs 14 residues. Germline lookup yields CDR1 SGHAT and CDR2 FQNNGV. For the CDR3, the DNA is TGTGCCAGCAGCTTTAGCGGGAGTAGCGGGACCCAGTACTTC. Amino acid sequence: CASSFSGSSGTQYF.

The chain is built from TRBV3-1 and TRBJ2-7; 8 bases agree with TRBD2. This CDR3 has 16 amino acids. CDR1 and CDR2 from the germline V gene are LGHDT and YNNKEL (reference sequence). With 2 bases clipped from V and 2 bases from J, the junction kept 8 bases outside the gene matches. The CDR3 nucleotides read TGTGCCAGCAGCCAAACCTCCGGGACTAGACCCTACGAGCAGTACTTC. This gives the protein CASSQTSGTRPYEQYF.

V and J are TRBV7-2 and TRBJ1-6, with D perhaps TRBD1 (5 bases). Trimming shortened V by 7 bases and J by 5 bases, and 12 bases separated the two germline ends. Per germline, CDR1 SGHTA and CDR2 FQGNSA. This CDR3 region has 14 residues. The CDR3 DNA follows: TGTGCCAGCACTCAGGGCGTTAATAATTCACCCCTCCACTTT. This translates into CASTQGVNNSPLHF.

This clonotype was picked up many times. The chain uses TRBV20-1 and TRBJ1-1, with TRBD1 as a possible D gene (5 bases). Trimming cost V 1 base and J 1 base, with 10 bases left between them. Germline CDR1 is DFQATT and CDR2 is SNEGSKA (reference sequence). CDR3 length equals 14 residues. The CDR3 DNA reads TGCAGTGCTAGAGTTCAGGGATGGAACACTGAAGCTTTCTTT. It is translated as CSARVQGWNTEAFF.